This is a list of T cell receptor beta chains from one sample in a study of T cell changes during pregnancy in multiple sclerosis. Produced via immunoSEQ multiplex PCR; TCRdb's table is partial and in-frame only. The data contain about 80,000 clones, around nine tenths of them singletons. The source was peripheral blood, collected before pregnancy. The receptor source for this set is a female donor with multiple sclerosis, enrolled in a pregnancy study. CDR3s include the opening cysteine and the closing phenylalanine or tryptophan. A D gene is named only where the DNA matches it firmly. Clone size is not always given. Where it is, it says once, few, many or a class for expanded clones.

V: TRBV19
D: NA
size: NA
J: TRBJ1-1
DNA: TGTGCCAGTAGTGACCGGGATTGGGCTGAAGCTTTCTTT
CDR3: CASSDRDWAEAFF

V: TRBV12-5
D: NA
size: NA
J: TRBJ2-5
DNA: TGTGCTAGTGGTCCGAGTTTCAAAGAGACCCAGTACTTC
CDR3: CASGPSFKETQYF

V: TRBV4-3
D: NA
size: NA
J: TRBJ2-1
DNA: TGCGCCAGCAGCCAAGGGGCTTCCCGCCACGTGGATGAGCAGTTCTTC
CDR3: CASSQGASRHVDEQFF

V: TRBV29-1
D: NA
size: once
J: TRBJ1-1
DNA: TGCAGCGTTTTAGCTTGGGGCCTGAACACTGAAGCTTTCTTT
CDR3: CSVLAWGLNTEAFF

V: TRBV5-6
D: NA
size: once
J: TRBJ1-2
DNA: TGTGCCAGCAGCTTGGTACAGGGAGGGGCTTATGGCTACACCTTC
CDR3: CASSLVQGGAYGYTF

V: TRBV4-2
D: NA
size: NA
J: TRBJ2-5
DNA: TGTGCCAGCAGCCCGCTTTTGAGAGGACTAGGACGCGGGACATGGACCCAGTACTTC
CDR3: CASSPLLRGLGRGTWTQYF

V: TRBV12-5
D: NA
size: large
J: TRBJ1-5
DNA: TGTGCTAGTGGCTCATCTGGGCCCGGCGATCAGCCCCAGCATTTT
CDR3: CASGSSGPGDQPQHF

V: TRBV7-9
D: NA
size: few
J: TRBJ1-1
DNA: TGTGCCAGCAGCAAGCGGGACGGGCACCACACTGAAGCTTTCTTT
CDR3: CASSKRDGHHTEAFF

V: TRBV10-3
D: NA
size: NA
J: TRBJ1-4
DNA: TGTGCCATCAGTCGACAGGCTAATGAAAAACTGTTTTTT
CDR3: CAISRQANEKLFF

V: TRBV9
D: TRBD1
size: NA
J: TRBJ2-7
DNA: TGTGCCAGCAGCCTCCGGGACAGGGTCGGCGAGCAGTACTTC
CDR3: CASSLRDRVGEQYF

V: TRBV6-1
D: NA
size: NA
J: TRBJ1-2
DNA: TGTGCCAGCACCCCAAGGAGGGAATACTCCTATGGCTACACCTTC
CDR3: CASTPRREYSYGYTF

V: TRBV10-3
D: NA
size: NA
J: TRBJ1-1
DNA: TGTGCCATCAGTGAGCCGGGCGGACTAACTGAAGCTTTCTTT
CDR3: CAISEPGGLTEAFF

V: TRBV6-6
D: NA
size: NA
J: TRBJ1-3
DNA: TGTGCCAGCACCTCATCGGGGGGGGAAAACACCATATATTTT
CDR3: CASTSSGGENTIYF

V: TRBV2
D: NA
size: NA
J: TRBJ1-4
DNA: TGTGCCAGCAGTCACGGGACTCCTCTAGGCGGAAAACTGTTTTTT
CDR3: CASSHGTPLGGKLFF

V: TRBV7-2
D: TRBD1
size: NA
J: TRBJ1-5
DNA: TGTGCCAGCAGCTTAAGGACAGGACCATATAGCAATCAGCCCCAGCATTTT
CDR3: CASSLRTGPYSNQPQHF

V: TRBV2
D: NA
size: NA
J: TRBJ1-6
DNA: TGTGCCTTTCGCCAGGGTATGTCTTCACCCCTCCACTTT
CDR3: CAFRQGMSSPLHF

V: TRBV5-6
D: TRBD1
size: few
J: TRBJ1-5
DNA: TGTGCCAGCAGTTTAGGGGGCGTGAGCCAGCCCCAGCATTTT
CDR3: CASSLGGVSQPQHF

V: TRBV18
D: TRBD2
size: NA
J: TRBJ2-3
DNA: TGTGCCAGCTCACCAGGTAGCGGGGGGCTCATCACAGATACGCAGTATTTT
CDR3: CASSPGSGGLITDTQYF

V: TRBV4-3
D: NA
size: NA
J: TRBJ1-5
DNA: TGCGCCAGCAGCCAAGAACCCCCCCGGAGGGGTGGTAATCAGCCCCAGCATTTT
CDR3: CASSQEPPRRGGNQPQHF

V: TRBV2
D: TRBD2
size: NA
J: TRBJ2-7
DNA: TGTGCCAGCAGCCCCAGCGGGGCCTCATCCTACGAGCAGTACTTC
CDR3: CASSPSGASSYEQYF

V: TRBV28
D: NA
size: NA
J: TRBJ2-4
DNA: TGTGCCAGCAGGCAGTGGCCCAACCAAGCCAAAAACATTCAGTACTTC
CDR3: CASRQWPNQAKNIQYF

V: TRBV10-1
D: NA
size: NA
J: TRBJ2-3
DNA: TGCGCCAGCAGTGAGTCCCAGGACATGAATACGCAGTATTTT
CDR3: CASSESQDMNTQYF

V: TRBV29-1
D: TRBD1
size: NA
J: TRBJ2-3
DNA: TGCAGCTTATGGGACAGGTCCACAGATACGCAGTATTTT
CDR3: CSLWDRSTDTQYF

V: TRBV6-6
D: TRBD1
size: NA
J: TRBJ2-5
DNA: TGTGCCAGCAGAGCTTCTCAACAGGGGGCGGGGGAGACCCAGTACTTC
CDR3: CASRASQQGAGETQYF

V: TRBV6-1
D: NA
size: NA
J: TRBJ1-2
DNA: TGTGCCAGTGGGAGGGATCCCAACGGGGGCTATGGCTACACCTTC
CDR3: CASGRDPNGGYGYTF

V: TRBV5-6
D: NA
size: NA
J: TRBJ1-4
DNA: TGTGCCAGCAGACCGGCAGGGCGTGTGGGAAAACTGTTTTTT
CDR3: CASRPAGRVGKLFF

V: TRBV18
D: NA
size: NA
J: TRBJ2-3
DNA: TGTGCCAGCTCACCCTCCAGGGAAGATACGCAGTATTTT
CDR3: CASSPSREDTQYF